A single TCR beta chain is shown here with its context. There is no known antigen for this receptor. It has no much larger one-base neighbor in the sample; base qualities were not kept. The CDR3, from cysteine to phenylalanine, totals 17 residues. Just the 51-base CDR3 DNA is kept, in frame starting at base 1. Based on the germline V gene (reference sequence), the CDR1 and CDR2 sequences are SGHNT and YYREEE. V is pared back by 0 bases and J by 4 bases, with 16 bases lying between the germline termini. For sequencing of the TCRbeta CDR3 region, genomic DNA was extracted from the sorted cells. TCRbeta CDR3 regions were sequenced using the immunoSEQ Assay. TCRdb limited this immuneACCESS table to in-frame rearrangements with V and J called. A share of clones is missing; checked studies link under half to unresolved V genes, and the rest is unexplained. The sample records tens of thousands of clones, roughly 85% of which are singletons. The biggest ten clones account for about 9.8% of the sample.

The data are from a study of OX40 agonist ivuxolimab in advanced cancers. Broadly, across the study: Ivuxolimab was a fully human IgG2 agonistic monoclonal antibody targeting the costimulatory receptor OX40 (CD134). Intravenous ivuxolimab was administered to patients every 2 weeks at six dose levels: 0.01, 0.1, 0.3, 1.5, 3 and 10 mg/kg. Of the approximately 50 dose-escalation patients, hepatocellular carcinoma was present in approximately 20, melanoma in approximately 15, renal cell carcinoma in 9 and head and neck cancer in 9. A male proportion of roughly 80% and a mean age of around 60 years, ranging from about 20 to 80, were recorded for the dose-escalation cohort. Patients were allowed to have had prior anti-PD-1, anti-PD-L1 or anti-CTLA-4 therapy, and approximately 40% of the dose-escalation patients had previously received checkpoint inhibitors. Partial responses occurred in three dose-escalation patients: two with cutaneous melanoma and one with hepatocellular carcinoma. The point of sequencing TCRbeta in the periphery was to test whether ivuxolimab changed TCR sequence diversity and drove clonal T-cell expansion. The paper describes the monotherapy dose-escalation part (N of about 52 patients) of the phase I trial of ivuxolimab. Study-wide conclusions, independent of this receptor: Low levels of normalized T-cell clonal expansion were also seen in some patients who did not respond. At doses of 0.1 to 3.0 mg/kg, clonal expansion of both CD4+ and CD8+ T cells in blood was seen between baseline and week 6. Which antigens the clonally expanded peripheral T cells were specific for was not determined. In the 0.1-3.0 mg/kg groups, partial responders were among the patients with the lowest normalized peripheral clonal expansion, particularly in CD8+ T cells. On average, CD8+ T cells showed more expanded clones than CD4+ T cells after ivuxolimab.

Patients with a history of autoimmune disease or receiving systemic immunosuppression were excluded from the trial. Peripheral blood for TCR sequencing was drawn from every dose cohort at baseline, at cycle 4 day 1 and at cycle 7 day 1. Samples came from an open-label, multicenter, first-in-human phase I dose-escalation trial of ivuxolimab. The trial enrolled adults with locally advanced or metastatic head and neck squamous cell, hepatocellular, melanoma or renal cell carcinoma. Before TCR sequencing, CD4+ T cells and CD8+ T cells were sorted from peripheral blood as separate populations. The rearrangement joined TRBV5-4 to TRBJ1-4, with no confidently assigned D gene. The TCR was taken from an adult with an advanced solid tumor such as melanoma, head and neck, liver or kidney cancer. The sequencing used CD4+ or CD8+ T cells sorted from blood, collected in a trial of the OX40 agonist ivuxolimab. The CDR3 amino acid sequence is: CASSLGGGSRGNEKLFF. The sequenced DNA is TGTGCCAGCAGCTTGGGAGGAGGGTCTCGGGGTAATGAAAAACTGTTTTTT.